This T cell receptor (beta chain) was sequenced during a study of T cell responses to AZD1222 COVID-19 vaccine. Turning to the study itself: It was second doses at about 4 or about 12 weeks that were pooled.

TCRdb's table, derived via immunoSEQ multiplex PCR, lists solely in-frame clones and lacks some. The sample includes fewer than 150,000 clones, roughly 93% of them seen just once. Worth noting for this clone: The antigen is unknown.

Study-level findings and limits: Spike-specific TCR breadth rose after two AZD1222 doses, and depth rose as well. The span of vaccine-associated CD4 TCRs extended across spike, with dominance at 160-218 and 743-854. Clonal diversity was possibly underestimated; the donors were predominantly white British and more often female.

Sequences were derived from peripheral blood, sampled on day 0 of AZD1222 vaccination. This sequence was found in an adult in good health.

This CDR3 is CASSFRGDPTETQYF. CDR3 in DNA: TGCGCCAGCAGCTTCCGAGGCGACCCCACAGAGACCCAGTACTTC. The V gene is TRBV5-1, the J gene TRBJ2-5; no clear D gene. The V end lost 2 bases, the J end lost 4 bases, and 15 bases lay between the germline ends. Germline assignment: CDR1 SGHRS and CDR2 YFSETQ. The CDR3 contains 15 residues. The full variable domain, with the rest looked up from reference TRBV5-1 and TRBJ2-5, is KAGVTQTPRYLIKTRGQQVTLSCSPISGHRSVSWYQQTPGQGLQFLFEYFSETQRNKGNFPGRFSGRQFSNSRSEMNVSTLELGDSALYLCASSFRGDPTETQYFGPGTRLLVL.